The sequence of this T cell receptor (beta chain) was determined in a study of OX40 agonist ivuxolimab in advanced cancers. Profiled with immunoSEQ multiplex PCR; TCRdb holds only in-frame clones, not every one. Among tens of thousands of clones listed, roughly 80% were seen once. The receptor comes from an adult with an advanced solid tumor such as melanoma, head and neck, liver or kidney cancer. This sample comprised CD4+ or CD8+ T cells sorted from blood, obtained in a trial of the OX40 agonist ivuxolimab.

CDR3 nucleotide sequence: TGTGCCAGCAGTTTATCGATCTCTGGGGCCAACGTCCTGACTTTC. Protein product: CASSLSISGANVLTF. The chain recombines TRBV28 with TRBJ2-6; D not resolved. Trimming took 1 base from V and 0 from J, leaving 4 bases between them. Germline loops: CDR1 MDHEN, CDR2 SYDVKM. CDR3 length equals 15 residues.